One and the same sample provided the 24 T cell receptor beta chains below, sequenced in a study of CD8 T cell repertoires and HIV-1 epitope variants. Their target antigens are unknown. The repertoire was sequenced with immunoSEQ multiplex PCR; TCRdb's copy has only in-frame clones and lacks some. Among some 6,000 clones listed, more than 60% were seen once. The sequencing sample was made of cultured CD8+ T cells derived from PBMCs. Every receptor here comes from a male donor with HIV.

The CDR3 sequence is CASSLHDRDGYTF. The CDR3 bases are TGTGCCAGCAGTTTACACGATCGGGATGGCTACACCTTC. The genes are TRBV6-5 and TRBJ1-2; D unresolved. In germline, CDR1 is MNHEY, CDR2 SVGAGI. This CDR3 spans 13 amino acids. V was cut by 4 bases and J by 6 bases, with 12 bases left in between.

The V call is TRBV25-1, the J call TRBJ1-6; perhaps TRBD1 as D (6 bases). The germline V and J ends were trimmed by 3 bases and 15 bases, with 18 bases remaining between them. This CDR3 is built from 14 residues. The germline V gene has CDR1 MGHDK and CDR2 SYGVNS. CDR3 amino acids: CASSEGTTWASLHF. The CDR3 bases are TGTGCCAGCAGTGAGGGGACAACATGGGCGAGCCTCCACTTT.

The CDR3 region has the DNA TGTGCCAGCAGTTTCGGGGGTAACACCGGGGAGCTGTTTTTT. Translated: CASSFGGNTGELFF. The V and J genes are TRBV28 and TRBJ2-2; TRBD2 is a possible D gene (6 bases). This CDR3 contains 14 residues. Germline loops: CDR1 MDHEN, CDR2 SYDVKM. The V and J ends lost 3 bases and 2 bases respectively, with 7 bases between them.

This clone appeared a few times. The chain carries TRBV28 and TRBJ1-2; D is unresolved. Germline values: CDR1 MDHEN, CDR2 SYDVKM. Trimming pared 5 bases from V and 8 bases from J, leaving 12 bases between. CDR3 length equals 12 residues. The CDR3 region is CASSLDRWGYTF. CDR3 DNA: TGTGCCAGCAGTCTGGATCGCTGGGGCTACACCTTC.

This clone was picked up a small number of times. This rearrangement joins TRBV7-6 to TRBJ2-7; D ambiguous. The CDR3 is 16 residues long. Germline V gene sequence: CDR1 SGHVS, CDR2 FNYEAQ. V was trimmed by 4 bases and J by 2 bases, leaving 18 bases between them. CDR3 nucleotide sequence: TGTGCCAGCAGCTCGACGATACTGGACGGAACCTACGAGCAGTACTTC. Encoded protein: CASSSTILDGTYEQYF.

The J gene is TRBJ2-5, the V gene TRBV28, with D perhaps matching TRBD1 or TRBD2 (5 bases each). Germline V gives CDR1 MDHEN, CDR2 SYDVKM. This CDR3 spans 14 amino acids. V gave up 4 bases and J gave up 4 bases, with 13 bases separating them. The CDR3 loop reads CASSYVGVGETQYF. DNA of the CDR3: TGTGCCAGCAGTTACGTGGGGGTTGGAGAGACCCAGTACTTC.

The chain is built from TRBV15 and TRBJ2-1, with a tentative D call TRBD1 (5 bases). V lost 2 bases to trimming and J lost 8 bases, with 7 bases between them. CDR1 is LNHNV and CDR2 is YYDKDF in the germline V gene (reference sequence). The CDR3 contains 12 residues. DNA of the CDR3: TGTGCCACCAGCAGAAAGACAGATGAGCAGTTCTTC. The encoded protein is CATSRKTDEQFF.

The chain links TRBV2 to TRBJ2-1; 11 positions match TRBD2. The trim removed 5 bases at V and 10 bases at J, leaving 7 bases unmatched. CDR1 is SNHLY, CDR2 FYNNEI, per germline. This CDR3 contains 14 residues. The CDR3: CASSWGTSGREQFF. As DNA, the CDR3 is TGTGCCAGCAGTTGGGGGACTAGCGGAAGGGAGCAGTTCTTC.

This chain uses TRBV28 with TRBJ2-7; D is undetermined. V lost 4 bases, J lost 6 bases, and 4 bases lay in between. The CDR3 totals 10 residues. CDR1 and CDR2 from the germline V gene are MDHEN and SYDVKM. The CDR3 DNA is TGTGCCAGCAGTTATTCCGAGCAGTACTTC. Translated: CASSYSEQYF.

The chain uses TRBV11-1 and TRBJ2-5; no clear D gene. The CDR3 spans 15 residues. In germline, CDR1 is SGHAT, CDR2 FQDESV (reference sequence). V was pared by 1 base and J by 1 base, with 10 bases between. CDR3 sequence (DNA): TGTGCCAGCAGCTTAGAGGGCAGAAGCCAAGAGACCCAGTACTTC. This gives the protein CASSLEGRSQETQYF. The whole variable domain, remainder taken from reference TRBV11-1 and TRBJ2-5, is EAEVAQSPRYKITEKSQAVAFWCDPISGHATLYWYRQILGQGPELLVQFQDESVVDDSQLPKDRFSAERLKGVDSTLKIQPAELGDSAMYLCASSLEGRSQETQYFGPGTRLLVL.

The table lists this clone with a count of one. The J gene is TRBJ2-1, the V gene TRBV7-9; TRBD1 agrees at 7 bases. The CDR3 contains 13 residues. Germline V gene data show CDR1 as SEHNR and CDR2 as FQNEAQ (reference sequence). V shed 7 bases and J 3 bases; nucleotides not matched to a gene: 3. This CDR3 reads CASTGQDYNEQFF. In nucleotides, the CDR3 is TGTGCCAGCACCGGACAGGACTACAATGAGCAGTTCTTC.

The V call is TRBV27, the J call TRBJ2-7; 11 bases agree with TRBD1. The V segment lost 3 bases and the J segment 6 bases; nucleotides outside the gene matches: 4. The CDR3 is 14 residues long. Germline V CDR1 and CDR2: MNHEY, SMNVEV (reference sequence). The CDR3 DNA reads TGTGCCAGCAGTTTCGGACAGGGGGCTATCGAGCAGTACTTC. Protein sequence: CASSFGQGAIEQYF.

The table lists this clone with a few counts. The chain employs TRBV5-1 and TRBJ1-1; D perhaps matches TRBD1 (6 bases). V shed 1 base and J shed 7 bases, with 14 bases lying between them. In germline, CDR1 is SGHRS, CDR2 YFSETQ. This CDR3 is built from 14 residues. The CDR3: CASSLNREALEAFF. The CDR3 region has the DNA TGCGCCAGCAGCTTGAACAGGGAGGCCCTTGAAGCTTTCTTT.

The V and J genes are TRBV19 and TRBJ2-6; TRBD1 might be the D (6 bases). V lost 0 bases to trimming and J lost 1 base, with 7 bases between them. The CDR3 spans 16 residues. The germline gives CDR1 LNHDA, CDR2 SQIVND (reference sequence). CDR3 sequence reads: CASSIDQGSGANVLTF. The CDR3 bases are TGTGCCAGTAGTATAGATCAGGGGTCTGGGGCCAACGTCCTGACTTTC. Combining the CDR3 with reference TRBV19 and TRBJ2-6 gives the whole variable domain DGGITQSPKYLFRKEGQNVTLSCEQNLNHDAMYWYRQDPGQGLRLIYYSQIVNDFQKGDIAEGYSVSREKKESFPLTVTSAQKNPTAFYLCASSIDQGSGANVLTFGAGSRLTVL.

The gene calls are TRBV28 and TRBJ2-7; D may match TRBD1 or TRBD2 (11 bases each). CDR1 and CDR2 (germline): MDHEN, SYDVKM. V lost 5 bases and J lost 0, with 32 bases in between. The CDR3 loop spans 21 amino acids. The CDR3 region is CASSTHPGQGGLAAFSYEQYF. The CDR3 coding sequence is TGTGCCAGCAGTACTCACCCGGGACAGGGGGGACTAGCGGCCTTCTCCTACGAGCAGTACTTC.

Only one count was recorded for this clone. This chain connects TRBV5-4 to TRBJ2-1; 7 positions match TRBD2. Germline V gene sequence: CDR1 SGHNT, CDR2 YYREEE (reference sequence). V lost 4 bases, J lost 4 bases, and 14 bases stayed unmatched. The CDR3 has 17 amino acids. CDR3 in amino acids: CASSPPFGGSEYNEQFF. The CDR3 coding sequence is TGTGCCAGCAGCCCCCCCTTTGGCGGGAGTGAGTACAATGAGCAGTTCTTC. The full variable domain, in which reference TRBV5-4 and TRBJ2-1 provide the parts outside the CDR3, is ETGVTQSPTHLIKTRGQQVTLRCSSQSGHNTVSWYQQALGQGPQFIFQYYREEENGRGNFPPRFSGLQFPNYSSELNVNALELDDSALYLCASSPPFGGSEYNEQFFGPGTRLTVL.

V gene TRBV27 combines with J gene TRBJ2-5; D ambiguous. The J call may be incorrect, as the DNA end agrees better with TRBJ2-7. CDR3 length: 14 amino acids. Looked up from germline, CDR1 is MNHEY and CDR2 is SMNVEV (reference sequence). As DNA, the CDR3 is TGTGCCAGCAGCCGGTTGGCGCCCGAGGACGAGCAGTACTTC. Its protein product is CASSRLAPEDEQYF.

This rearrangement joins TRBV5-1 to TRBJ1-1, with a weak D call TRBD1 (5 bases). This CDR3 is 14 amino acids long. Germline CDR1 reads SGHRS; CDR2 reads YFSETQ. Trimming took off 1 base at V and 4 bases at J, with 11 bases between the two ends. In nucleotides, the CDR3 is TGCGCCAGCAGCTTGACGGGGGAAGCCACTGAAGCTTTCTTT. It codes for CASSLTGEATEAFF.

The V and J genes are TRBV5-5 and TRBJ2-7; D is ambiguous. There are 14 residues in the CDR3. V was trimmed by 0 bases and J by 2 bases, leaving 9 bases between them. CDR1 is SGHKS, CDR2 YYEKEE, per germline (reference sequence). CDR3 coding DNA: TGTGCCAGCAGCTTGGATTGGAAAACCTACGAGCAGTACTTC. The encoded protein is CASSLDWKTYEQYF.

CDR3 sequence: CATQQGNQPQHF. The CDR3 DNA reads TGTGCCACACAGCAGGGGAATCAGCCCCAGCATTTT. V usage is TRBV6-5 and J usage is TRBJ1-5, with D tentatively TRBD1 (6 bases). The germline gives CDR1 MNHEY, CDR2 SVGAGI. The V end lost 10 bases, the J end lost 4 bases, and 11 bases lay between the germline ends. The CDR3 is made up of 12 amino acids.

This clone has just a few counts. The chain links TRBV19 to TRBJ2-7; TRBD1 or TRBD2 may be the D gene (5 bases each). V was shortened by 4 bases and J by 3 bases, with 13 bases between the two germline ends. This CDR3 has 14 residues. The germline gives CDR1 LNHDA, CDR2 SQIVND (reference sequence). The CDR3 loop is CASSTLEGIYEQYF. The CDR3 nucleotides read TGTGCCAGTAGTACCCTAGAGGGGATCTACGAGCAGTACTTC.

The V and J genes are TRBV7-2 and TRBJ2-7, with 8 bases that match TRBD1. The CDR3 totals 15 residues. Losses at the gene ends were 4 bases for V and 3 bases for J; bases not matched to a gene: 8. Germline values: CDR1 SGHTA, CDR2 FQGNSA. In DNA, the CDR3 is TGTGCCAGCAGCTCAAGGACAGGGATCGTCTACGAGCAGTACTTC. Protein: CASSSRTGIVYEQYF.

The V call is TRBV5-1, the J call TRBJ2-7; no definite D call. The V end lost 4 bases, the J end lost 5 bases, and 13 bases lay between the germline ends. This CDR3 is built from 13 residues. Germline V gene sequence: CDR1 SGHRS, CDR2 YFSETQ. This CDR3 reads CASSPRLEDEQYF. The CDR3 DNA follows: TGCGCCAGCAGCCCCCGTCTAGAGGACGAGCAGTACTTC.

J is TRBJ2-5 and V is TRBV27; perhaps TRBD2 as D (6 bases). CDR3 length: 15 amino acids. V shed 2 bases and J shed 4 bases, with 14 bases lying between them. Germline V gene lookup returns CDR1 MNHEY and CDR2 SMNVEV (reference sequence). The CDR3 sequence is CASSLGGQGGETQYF. The CDR3 nucleotides read TGTGCCAGCAGTTTAGGAGGGCAGGGCGGAGAGACCCAGTACTTC.